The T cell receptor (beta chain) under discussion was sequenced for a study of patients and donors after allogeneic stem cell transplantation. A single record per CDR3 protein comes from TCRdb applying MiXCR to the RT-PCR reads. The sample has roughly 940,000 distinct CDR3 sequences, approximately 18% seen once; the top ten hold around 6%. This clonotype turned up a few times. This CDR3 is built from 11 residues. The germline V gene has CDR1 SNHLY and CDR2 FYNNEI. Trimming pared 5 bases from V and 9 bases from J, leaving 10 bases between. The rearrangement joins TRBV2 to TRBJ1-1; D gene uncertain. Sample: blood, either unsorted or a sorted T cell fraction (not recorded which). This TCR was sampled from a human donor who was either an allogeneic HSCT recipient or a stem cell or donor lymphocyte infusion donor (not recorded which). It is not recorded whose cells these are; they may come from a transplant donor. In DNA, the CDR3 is TGTGCCAGCAGTAACACCCCACAAGCTTTCTTT. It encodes CASSNTPQAFF.